The entry below describes one T cell receptor beta chain. The antigen remains unidentified. V dropped 7 bases and J dropped 5 bases, with 8 bases sitting between them. Looked up from germline, CDR1 is SGHRS and CDR2 is YFSETQ. The CDR3 has 11 residues. This entry comes from a study of graft-versus-host responses after intestinal transplantation. Study background: Every recipient underwent anti-thymocyte globulin induction, then tacrolimus and steroids for 2 to 3 years. General study points: An association linked early post-transplant HvG declines with peak circulating GvH clone levels. Detected in recipient marrow were GvH clones, some of which were first observed in ileum or blood. High graft-versus-host to host-versus-graft T cell clonal ratios marked allografts of patients with graft-donor macrochimerism.

The protocol was immunoSEQ multiplex PCR, while the TCRdb copy is restricted to in-frame clones and leaves out a portion. The sample lists 90,000 to 120,000 clones, about nine tenths occurring once. The source material was unstimulated CD4+ T cells sorted from spleen or lymph node cells, sampled before transplant. This chain joins TRBV5-1 and TRBJ2-3; D unresolved. The clonotype was recovered from a human donor who was the organ donor for an intestinal transplant. Here the CDR3 reads CASRLGDTQYF. The CDR3 nucleotides read TGCGCCAGCCGTTTGGGAGATACGCAGTATTTT.